One sample yielded the 22 T cell receptor beta chains listed below, sequenced in a study of T cell changes during pregnancy in multiple sclerosis. Sequenced by immunoSEQ multiplex PCR; TCRdb stores in-frame clones only, minus some. The data hold 35,000 to 55,000 clones, with about 90% observed a single time. Specimen: peripheral blood, collected in the second trimester of pregnancy. These receptors all stem from a female donor in good health, enrolled as a control in a pregnancy study.

The rearrangement links TRBV13 to TRBJ2-7; 8 bases are a match to TRBD1. The V segment lost 5 bases and the J segment 11 bases; nucleotides outside the gene matches: 5. CDR1 and CDR2 (germline): PRHDT, FYEKMQ (reference sequence). CDR3 size: 11 residues. Here the CDR3 DNA reads TGTGCCAGCAGCGCGAGACAGGGGAAGTACTTC. It codes for CASSARQGKYF.

The chain has TRBV7-9 and TRBJ2-2; no firm D call. The V and J ends lost 5 bases and 7 bases respectively, with 17 bases between them. CDR1 is SEHNR, CDR2 FQNEAQ, per germline (reference sequence). This CDR3 spans 15 amino acids. The CDR3 sequence: CASSPRPWMGGELFF. DNA for the CDR3: TGTGCCAGCAGCCCCAGGCCATGGATGGGCGGGGAGCTGTTTTTT.

V usage is TRBV29-1 and J usage is TRBJ2-5, with 11 bases matching TRBD1. This CDR3 has 16 residues. Unmatched junction bases numbered 12, after V lost 4 bases and J lost 5 bases. In germline, CDR1 is SQVTM, CDR2 ANQGSEA. Here the CDR3 DNA reads TGCAGCGTTGGCCCCTCGTGGACAGGGGGCGGGGAGACCCAGTACTTC. This encodes CSVGPSWTGGGETQYF. Drawing the rest from reference TRBV29-1 and TRBJ2-5, the complete variable domain is SAVISQKPSRDICQRGTSLTIQCQVDSQVTMMFWYRQQPGQSLTLIATANQGSEATYESGFVIDKFPISRPNLTFSTLTVSNMSPEDSSIYLCSVGPSWTGGGETQYFGPGTRLLVL.

The rearrangement joins TRBV2 to TRBJ2-2; D is unresolved. Germline V CDR1 and CDR2: SNHLY, FYNNEI. The CDR3 is 14 amino acids. V lost 7 bases to trimming and J lost 0 bases, with 9 bases between them. CDR3 nucleotide sequence: TGTGCCAGCAAAGAGGAAACGAACACCGGGGAGCTGTTTTTT. Residues: CASKEETNTGELFF. Full variable domain (rest looked up from reference TRBV2 and TRBJ2-2): EPEVTQTPSHQVTQMGQEVILRCVPISNHLYFYWYRQILGQKVEFLVSFYNNEISEKSEIFDDQFSVERPDGSNFTLKIRSTKLEDSAMYFCASKEETNTGELFFGEGSRLTVL.

The chain recombines TRBV7-6 with TRBJ1-1, with D uncertain. Trimming took off 6 bases at V and 5 bases at J, with 13 bases between the two ends. This CDR3 comprises 13 residues. Germline CDR1 SGHVS, CDR2 FNYEAQ. CDR3 coding DNA: TGTGCCAGCAGTCTCGGTTTTTATACTGAAGCTTTCTTT. Protein product: CASSLGFYTEAFF.

The chain couples TRBV2 to TRBJ1-1; D call uncertain. The CDR3 is made up of 13 amino acids. Trimming stripped 4 bases from V and 11 bases from J, with 17 bases between. CDR1 and CDR2 (germline): SNHLY, FYNNEI. CDR3 DNA: TGTGCCAGCAGTGGGCAGGCCTCCGGTGGGGCTTTCTTT. This translates into CASSGQASGGAFF.

V and J are TRBV9 and TRBJ1-1; D ambiguous. The CDR3 runs to 13 residues. V was shortened by 1 base and J by 11 bases, with 15 bases between the two germline ends. Germline V CDR1 and CDR2: SGDLS, YYNGEE. CDR3 bases: TGTGCCAGCAGCGTAAGTGGCTGGGAGCAGGCTTTCTTT. This gives the protein CASSVSGWEQAFF.

This sequence joins TRBV9 and TRBJ1-4; TRBD1 agrees at 8 bases. The germline V gene has CDR1 SGDLS and CDR2 YYNGEE. The CDR3 contains 16 residues. With 4 bases clipped from V and 7 bases from J, the junction kept 12 bases outside the gene matches. This chain's CDR3 is CASSPRTGKGSEKLFF. CDR3 bases: TGTGCCAGCAGCCCCAGGACAGGGAAGGGTAGTGAAAAACTGTTTTTT.

In DNA form, the CDR3 reads TGTGCCACCAGCAGAGATCAGGATCAGCCCCAGCATTTT. The encoded protein is CATSRDQDQPQHF. The rearrangement uses TRBV15 and TRBJ1-5; D ambiguous. The CDR3 extends over 13 amino acids. V dropped 0 bases and J dropped 5 bases, with 5 bases sitting between them. Germline values: CDR1 LNHNV, CDR2 YYDKDF (reference sequence).

The V and J genes are TRBV7-9 and TRBJ1-5, with D maybe TRBD1 (5 bases). CDR1 is SEHNR, CDR2 FQNEAQ, per germline (reference sequence). V lost 4 bases and J lost 0, with 16 bases in between. There are 17 residues in the CDR3. In nucleotides, the CDR3 is TGTGCCAGCAGCTCCGGGACGGAGGGTTATAGCAATCAGCCCCAGCATTTT. As protein: CASSSGTEGYSNQPQHF.

This rearrangement joins TRBV29-1 to TRBJ2-7; TRBD1 aligns across 8 bases. Trimming cost V 3 bases and J 7 bases; bases outside gene matches: 8. Germline V CDR1 and CDR2: SQVTM, ANQGSEA. This CDR3 contains 13 residues. The CDR3 here is CSVDPGQGFEQYF. DNA of the CDR3: TGCAGCGTTGATCCTGGACAGGGCTTTGAGCAGTACTTC.

This sequence joins TRBV6-1 and TRBJ1-3, with D perhaps TRBD1 (5 bases). The CDR3 is made up of 13 amino acids. The V gene lost 5 bases and the J gene lost 3 bases, with 8 bases spanning the gap. Germline CDR1 MNHNS, CDR2 SASEGT. The CDR3 spells CASSSRGGNTIYF. CDR3 coding DNA: TGTGCCAGCAGTAGTAGGGGTGGAAACACCATATATTTT.

This chain uses TRBV6-1 with TRBJ2-7; 8 nucleotides align to TRBD1. Germline-derived CDR1 and CDR2 are MNHNS and SASEGT. This CDR3 is built from 14 residues. Trimming at V came to 10 bases and at J to 1 base, leaving 9 bases not matched to a gene. This CDR3 reads CATAPGQASYEQYF. CDR3 nucleotides: TGTGCCACCGCCCCGGGACAGGCTTCCTACGAGCAGTACTTC.

This chain connects TRBV19 to TRBJ1-3; D is unresolved. The CDR3 spans 15 residues. V lost 5 bases to trimming and J lost 0 bases, with 11 bases between them. The germline gives CDR1 LNHDA, CDR2 SQIVND (reference sequence). The CDR3 reads CASSPLVSSGNTIYF. CDR3 nucleotide sequence: TGTGCCAGTAGTCCTCTCGTTAGCTCTGGAAACACCATATATTTT.

The V gene is TRBV7-8, the J gene TRBJ1-3; possible D gene TRBD1, 6 bases. The CDR3 sequence is 14 residues long. Germline CDR1 SGHVS, CDR2 FQNEAQ. V lost 4 bases, J lost 4 bases, and 11 bases lay in between. DNA for the CDR3: TGTGCCAGCAGCTCTTATAGGGGGGGAAACACCATATATTTT. Protein product: CASSSYRGGNTIYF.

The chain is built from TRBV10-2 and TRBJ2-6, with D possibly TRBD1 on 6 matching bases. This CDR3 spans 15 amino acids. The germline V gene has CDR1 WSHSY and CDR2 SAAADI. V was trimmed by 3 bases and J by 0 bases, leaving 6 bases between them. The CDR3 DNA reads as TGCGCCAGCAGTGAACAGGGCTCTGGGGCCAACGTCCTGACTTTC. As protein: CASSEQGSGANVLTF.

This chain joins TRBV18 and TRBJ1-5, with a weak D call TRBD1 (5 bases). The CDR3 totals 14 residues. CDR1 and CDR2 from the germline V gene are KGHSH and LQKENI. V lost 4 bases to trimming and J lost 1 base, with 8 bases between them. This chain's CDR3 is CASSQQDSNQPQHF. The CDR3 DNA reads TGTGCCAGCTCACAACAGGACAGCAATCAGCCCCAGCATTTT.

The V gene is TRBV25-1, the J gene TRBJ1-3; D is unresolved. The CDR3 is 15 amino acids. Trimming pared 1 base from V and 4 bases from J, leaving 11 bases between. CDR1 MGHDK and CDR2 SYGVNS come from the germline V gene. The CDR3 DNA follows: TGTGCCAGCAGTGAATTAGGCGGGGTGGGAAACACCATATATTTT. This sequence encodes CASSELGGVGNTIYF. The entire variable domain, with the rest obtained from reference TRBV25-1 and TRBJ1-3, is as follows: EADIYQTPRYLVIGTGKKITLECSQTMGHDKMYWYQQDPGMELHLIHYSYGVNSTEKGDLSSESTVSRIRTEHFPLTLESARPSHTSQYLCASSELGGVGNTIYFGEGSWLTVV.

As concerns this clone: Other DNA variants within this sample encode the same CDR3. J is TRBJ2-1 and V is TRBV10-3; 7 bases fit TRBD2. The CDR3 has 17 amino acids. Losses at the gene ends were 0 bases for V and 5 bases for J; bases not matched to a gene: 10. The V gene's germline CDR1 is ENHRY and CDR2 SYGVKD. CDR3 DNA sequence: TGTGCCATCAGTGAGTCGCGGGCTAGCGGAGATCACAATGAGCAGTTCTTC. This translates into CAISESRASGDHNEQFF.

The V and J genes are TRBV28 and TRBJ1-3; D unresolved. This CDR3 is built from 16 residues. Germline V gives CDR1 MDHEN, CDR2 SYDVKM. V shed 6 bases and J shed 0 bases, with 15 bases lying between them. CDR3 in DNA: TGTGCCAGCAGCCCGACACGTTCGTTCTCTGGAAACACCATATATTTT. Translation gives CASSPTRSFSGNTIYF. Full variable domain (missing parts from reference TRBV28 and TRBJ1-3): DVKVTQSSRYLVKRTGEKVFLECVQDMDHENMFWYRQDPGLGLRLIYFSYDVKMKEKGDIPEGYSVSREKKERFSLILESASTNQTSMYLCASSPTRSFSGNTIYFGEGSWLTVV.

V and J are TRBV14 and TRBJ2-1; 13 nucleotides agree with TRBD2. V was clipped by 0 bases and J by 8 bases; unmatched bases: 7. The CDR3 covers 17 residues. Germline CDR1 reads SGHDN; CDR2 reads FVKESK. The CDR3 DNA follows: TGTGCCAGCAGCCAAGATTTGGGACTAGCGGGACTGGATGAGCAGTTCTTC. Encoded protein: CASSQDLGLAGLDEQFF.

This clone was seen only once. J is TRBJ2-7 and V is TRBV20-1, with D perhaps matching TRBD2 (5 bases). The CDR3 covers 11 residues. From germline, CDR1 is DFQATT and CDR2 SNEGSKA (reference sequence). Deletions cut 6 bases from V and 4 bases from J, with 10 bases between. The CDR3 sequence is CSAPEGYEQYF. As DNA, the CDR3 is TGCAGTGCCCCCGAGGGTTACGAGCAGTACTTC.